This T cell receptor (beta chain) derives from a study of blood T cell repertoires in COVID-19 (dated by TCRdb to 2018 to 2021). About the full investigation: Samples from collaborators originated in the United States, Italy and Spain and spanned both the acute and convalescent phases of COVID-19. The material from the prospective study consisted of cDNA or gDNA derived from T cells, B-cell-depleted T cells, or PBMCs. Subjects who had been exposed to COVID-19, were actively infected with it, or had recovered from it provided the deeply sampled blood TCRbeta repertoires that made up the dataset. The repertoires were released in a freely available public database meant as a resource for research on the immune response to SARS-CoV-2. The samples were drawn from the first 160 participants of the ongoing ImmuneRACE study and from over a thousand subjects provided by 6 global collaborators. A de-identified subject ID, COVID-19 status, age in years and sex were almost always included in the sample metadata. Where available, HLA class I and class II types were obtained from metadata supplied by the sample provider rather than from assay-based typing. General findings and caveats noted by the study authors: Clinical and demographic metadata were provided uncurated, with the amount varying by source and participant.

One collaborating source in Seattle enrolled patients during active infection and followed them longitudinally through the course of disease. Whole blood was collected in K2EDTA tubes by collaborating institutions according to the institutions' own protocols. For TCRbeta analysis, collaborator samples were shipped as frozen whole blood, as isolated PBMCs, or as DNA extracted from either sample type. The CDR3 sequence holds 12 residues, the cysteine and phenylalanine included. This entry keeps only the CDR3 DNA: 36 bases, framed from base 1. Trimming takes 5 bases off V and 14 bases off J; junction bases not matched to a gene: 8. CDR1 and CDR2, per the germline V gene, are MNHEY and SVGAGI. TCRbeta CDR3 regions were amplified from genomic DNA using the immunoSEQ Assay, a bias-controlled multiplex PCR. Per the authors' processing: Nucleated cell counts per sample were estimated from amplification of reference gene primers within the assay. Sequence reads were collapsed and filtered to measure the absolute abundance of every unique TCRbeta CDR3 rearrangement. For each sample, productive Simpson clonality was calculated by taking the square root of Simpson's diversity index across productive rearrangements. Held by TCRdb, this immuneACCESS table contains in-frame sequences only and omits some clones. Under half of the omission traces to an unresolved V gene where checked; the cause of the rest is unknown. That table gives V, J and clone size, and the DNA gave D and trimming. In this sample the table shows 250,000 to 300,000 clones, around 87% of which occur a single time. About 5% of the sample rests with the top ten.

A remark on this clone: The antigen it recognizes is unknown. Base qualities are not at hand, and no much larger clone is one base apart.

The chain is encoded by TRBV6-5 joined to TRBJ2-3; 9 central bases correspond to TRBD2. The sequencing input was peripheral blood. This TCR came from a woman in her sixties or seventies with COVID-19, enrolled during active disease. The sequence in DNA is TGTGCCAGCAGTACGATAGCGGGGGTGGCGTATTTT. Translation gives CASSTIAGVAYF.